One sample yielded the 10 T cell receptor beta chains listed below, sequenced in a study of cytomegalovirus exposure and HLA in healthy donors. 60 Vbeta and 13 Jbeta primers were used in PCR. Libraries were prepared by immunoSEQ multiplex PCR; TCRdb keeps only in-frame clonotypes and omits some of them. The table records about 130,000 clones, 78% of them present only once. Sequenced: PBMCs. The receptors here all came from a man aged 25 to 40 in good health and CMV-seropositive.

J is TRBJ2-7 and V is TRBV27; TRBD2 matches at 10 bases. V shed 6 bases, J shed 3 bases, and the junction held 11 bases outside the gene matches. The CDR3 contains 16 residues. Germline CDR1 reads MNHEY; CDR2 reads SMNVEV (reference sequence). The DNA for the CDR3 is TGTGCCAGCAGCCTTTCCGGCCTAGCGGGAGTCTACGAGCAGTACTTC. Residues: CASSLSGLAGVYEQYF.

The chain couples TRBV7-2 to TRBJ1-5, with 7 bases lining up with TRBD1. Trimming took 3 bases from V and 5 from J; bases not matched to a gene: 1. CDR3 length equals 13 residues. Germline lookup yields CDR1 SGHTA and CDR2 FQGNSA. CDR3 DNA sequence: TGTGCCAGCAGCTTGCAGGGGGATCAGCCCCAGCATTTT. Translating it yields CASSLQGDQPQHF.

The CDR3 DNA reads as TGTGCCAGTAGCTGGACAGATTATAGCAATCAGCCCCAGCATTTT. Translated, it gives CASSWTDYSNQPQHF. The chain links TRBV19 to TRBJ1-5, with D maybe TRBD1 (6 bases). Germline-derived CDR1 and CDR2 are LNHDA and SQIVND (reference sequence). The CDR3 consists of 15 residues. V lost 6 bases and J lost 0, with 12 bases in between. The full variable domain, its missing parts supplied by reference TRBV19 and TRBJ1-5, is DGGITQSPKYLFRKEGQNVTLSCEQNLNHDAMYWYRQDPGQGLRLIYYSQIVNDFQKGDIAEGYSVSREKKESFPLTVTSAQKNPTAFYLCASSWTDYSNQPQHFGDGTRLSIL.

The chain carries TRBV6-1 and TRBJ2-3, with no clear D. Trimming removed 5 bases at V and 0 bases at J, with 12 bases between. The length of the CDR3 is 15 residues. From germline, CDR1 is MNHNS and CDR2 SASEGT. CDR3 bases: TGTGCCAGCAGTTGGGCGTTGCATAGCACAGATACGCAGTATTTT. This encodes CASSWALHSTDTQYF.

This clone was picked up a small number of times. The chain employs TRBV30 and TRBJ1-1, with 7 bases lining up with TRBD1. CDR3 length: 11 amino acids. CDR1 is GTSNPN, CDR2 SVGIG, per germline (reference sequence). Trimming took 5 bases from V and 7 from J; bases not matched to a gene: 4. CDR3 loop: CAWQGQIEAFF. CDR3 nucleotide sequence: TGTGCCTGGCAGGGACAGATTGAAGCTTTCTTT.

This sequence joins TRBV2 and TRBJ2-1, with D tentatively TRBD1 (6 bases). The germline V gene has CDR1 SNHLY and CDR2 FYNNEI. Trimming cost V 5 bases and J 5 bases, with 10 bases left between them. The CDR3 runs to 13 residues. The CDR3 here is CASSLDRNNEQFF. The CDR3 nucleotides read TGTGCCAGCAGTTTGGACAGAAACAATGAGCAGTTCTTC.

This rearrangement joins TRBV28 to TRBJ1-3; D uncertain. The CDR3 is 12 amino acids. CDR1 MDHEN and CDR2 SYDVKM come from the germline V gene. V gave up 8 bases and J gave up 3 bases, with 8 bases separating them. The CDR3 region is CASQTSGNTIYF. CDR3 DNA sequence: TGTGCCAGCCAGACAAGTGGAAACACCATATATTTT.

Only one count was recorded for this clone. DNA of the CDR3: TGTGCCAGCAGCCAAGGAGTCGGCGGGACCTCCTACAATGAGCAGTTCTTC. This codes for CASSQGVGGTSYNEQFF. The chain recombines TRBV4-2 with TRBJ2-1; tentatively, D is TRBD2 (6 bases). The germline V gene encodes CDR1 LGHNA and CDR2 YNFKEQ. This CDR3 is 17 amino acids long. V was pared by 1 base and J by 0 bases, with 13 bases between.

The chain couples TRBV6-1 to TRBJ2-1; perhaps TRBD1 as D (5 bases). The length of the CDR3 is 14 residues. V was shortened by 2 bases and J by 5 bases, with 10 bases between the two germline ends. CDR1 and CDR2 from the germline V gene are MNHNS and SASEGT. DNA for the CDR3: TGTGCCAGCAGTGAATCTCCAGGGAACAATGAGCAGTTCTTC. It is translated as CASSESPGNNEQFF.

This clone has a handful of counts. Here the CDR3 omits its conserved ending phenylalanine or tryptophan, so a read error is the likely source. Because the CDR3's place on the DNA is in doubt, the DNA is left out and the CDR3 is given as listed by TCRdb. This rearrangement joins TRBV28 to TRBJ2-7; TRBD2, as called in the table, went unchecked against the DNA. Germline V gene sequence: CDR1 MDHEN, CDR2 SYDVKM. The CDR3 length is 12 residues, termini included. CDR3 sequence reads: CASSREVGSGVL.